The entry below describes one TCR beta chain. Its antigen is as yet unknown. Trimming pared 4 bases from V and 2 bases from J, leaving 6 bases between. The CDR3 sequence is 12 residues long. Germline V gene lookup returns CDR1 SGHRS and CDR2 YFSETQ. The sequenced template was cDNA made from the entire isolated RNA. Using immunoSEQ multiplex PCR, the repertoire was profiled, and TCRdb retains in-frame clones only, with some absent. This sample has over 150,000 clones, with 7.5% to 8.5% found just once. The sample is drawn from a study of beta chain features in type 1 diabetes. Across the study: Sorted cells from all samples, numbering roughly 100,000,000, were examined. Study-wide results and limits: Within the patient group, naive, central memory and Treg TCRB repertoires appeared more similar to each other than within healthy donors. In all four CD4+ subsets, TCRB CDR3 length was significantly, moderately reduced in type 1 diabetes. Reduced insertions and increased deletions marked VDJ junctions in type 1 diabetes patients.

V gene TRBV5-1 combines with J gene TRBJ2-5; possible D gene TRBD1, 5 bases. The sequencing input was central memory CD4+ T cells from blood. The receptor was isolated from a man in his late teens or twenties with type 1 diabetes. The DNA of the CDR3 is TGCGCCAGCAGCCCAGGGCAAGAGACCCAGTACTTC. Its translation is CASSPGQETQYF.